The 30 T cell receptor beta chains in this list originate from one sample, sequenced in a study of T cell responses to AZD1222 COVID-19 vaccine. TCRdb keeps only in-frame clones here, not all; method: immunoSEQ multiplex PCR. The sample lists tens of thousands of clones, around 87% occurring once. The starting material was peripheral blood, obtained 28 days after the second AZD1222 dose. These receptors originate from an adult who received the AZD1222 COVID-19 vaccine.

This clone was seen a single time. The chain employs TRBV6-1 and TRBJ1-4; D gene unclear. Deletions cut 3 bases from V and 6 bases from J, with 8 bases between. CDR1 MNHNS and CDR2 SASEGT come from the germline V gene. The CDR3 consists of 13 residues. CDR3 sequence reads: CASSEPGYEKLFF. CDR3 nucleotide sequence: TGTGCCAGCAGTGAGCCCGGATATGAAAAACTGTTTTTT.

The chain carries TRBV6-2 or TRBV6-3 and TRBJ1-1; D ambiguous. This CDR3 has 16 amino acids. Trimming removed 0 bases at V and 5 bases at J, with 16 bases between. Germline loops: CDR1 MNHEY, CDR2 SVGEGT. The chain's CDR3 is CASSYSILDVGTEAFF. CDR3 sequence (DNA): TGTGCCAGCAGTTACTCGATTCTGGATGTTGGAACTGAAGCTTTCTTT.

The J gene is TRBJ1-5, the V gene TRBV28; 7 bases fit TRBD1. CDR1 MDHEN and CDR2 SYDVKM come from the germline V gene. Trimming at V came to 5 bases and at J to 1 base, leaving 8 bases not matched to a gene. This CDR3 is built from 16 residues. The CDR3 DNA reads as TGTGCCAGCAGTCCACGGGGACAGATCAGCAATCAGCCCCAGCATTTT. Translated, it gives CASSPRGQISNQPQHF.

The chain employs TRBV4-1 and TRBJ2-7; no firm D call. The CDR3 consists of 13 residues. Germline V CDR1 and CDR2: MGHRA, YSYEKL. Trimming cost V 1 base and J 2 bases, with 6 bases left between them. CDR3 sequence (DNA): TGCGCCAGCAGCCAAGGGCCCACCTACGAGCAGTACTTC. This gives the protein CASSQGPTYEQYF.

Here the CDR3 DNA reads TGTGCCAGCAGCTTAAACGGGGGCGATGAAAAACTGTTTTTT. Protein sequence: CASSLNGGDEKLFF. The chain links TRBV7-2 to TRBJ1-4; possible D gene TRBD1, 6 bases. The V gene's germline CDR1 is SGHTA and CDR2 FQGNSA. This CDR3 has 14 amino acids. V dropped 2 bases and J dropped 6 bases, with 10 bases sitting between them.

The chain links TRBV6-5 to TRBJ2-7; D remains ambiguous. The CDR3 covers 12 residues. Trimming stripped 8 bases from V and 6 bases from J, with 14 bases between. CDR1 and CDR2 (germline): MNHEY, SVGAGI. The CDR3 region is CASSRTDREQYF. The CDR3 DNA is TGTGCCAGCTCCCGGACGGATCGCGAGCAGTACTTC.

This chain links TRBV7-3 with TRBJ2-1; possibly TRBD2 for D (5 bases). Trimming pared 3 bases from V and 9 bases from J, leaving 9 bases between. The CDR3 extends over 12 amino acids. The germline gives CDR1 SGHTA, CDR2 FQGTGA. The CDR3 region has the DNA TGTGCCAGCAGCTTCGATCGGGGTGAGCAGTTCTTC. Translation: CASSFDRGEQFF.

The chain is built from TRBV5-1 and TRBJ2-1; D is possibly TRBD1 (5 bases). V lost 6 bases, J lost 4 bases, and 11 bases lay in between. The germline gives CDR1 SGHRS, CDR2 YFSETQ. CDR3 length equals 13 residues. In DNA, the CDR3 is TGCGCCAGCACCAAAGGGGATTACAATGAGCAGTTCTTC. Its translation: CASTKGDYNEQFF.

This clone has just a few counts. This sequence joins TRBV28 and TRBJ1-6; TRBD1 matches 8 bases. V lost 11 bases and J lost 7; bases outside the gene matches: 4. The CDR3 consists of 12 residues. CDR1 is MDHEN and CDR2 is SYDVKM in the germline V gene. The CDR3, as DNA: TGTGCCTGTGGACAGGGAAATTCACCCCTCCACTTT. It yields the protein CACGQGNSPLHF.

The V call is TRBV29-1, the J call TRBJ1-5, with TRBD1 as a possible D gene (5 bases). The CDR3 contains 12 residues. The V and J ends lost 6 bases and 7 bases respectively, with 13 bases between them. Germline V gene sequence: CDR1 SQVTM, CDR2 ANQGSEA. Written as DNA, the CDR3 is TGCAGCGTCGGACTCGAGGGGCAGCCCCAGCATTTT. Translating it yields CSVGLEGQPQHF.

The gene calls are TRBV13 and TRBJ2-5; D not certain. The V gene lost 4 bases and the J gene lost 3 bases, with 9 bases spanning the gap. CDR1 and CDR2 (germline): PRHDT, FYEKMQ (reference sequence). This CDR3 is 13 amino acids long. The CDR3 DNA is TGTGCCAGCAGCTCCTCAGTGAAAGAGACCCAGTACTTC. Amino acids: CASSSSVKETQYF.

J is TRBJ1-1 and V is TRBV11-3; tentative D call: TRBD1 (5 bases). The CDR3 has 16 amino acids. CDR1 SGHNT and CDR2 YENEEA come from the germline V gene. V dropped 1 base and J dropped 0 bases, with 12 bases sitting between them. The CDR3 nucleotides read TGTGCCAGCAGCTTAGGGAACGGCAGGGTGAACACTGAAGCTTTCTTT. Amino acids: CASSLGNGRVNTEAFF.

The chain links TRBV4-3 to TRBJ2-4; TRBD1 agrees at 8 bases. Looked up from germline, CDR1 is LGHNA and CDR2 is YSLEER. The CDR3 spans 15 residues. V lost 3 bases and J lost 5; bases outside the gene matches: 6. The CDR3 sequence is CASSHSGQGENIQYF. In DNA, the CDR3 is TGCGCCAGCAGCCACTCCGGACAGGGAGAAAACATTCAGTACTTC.

The chain links TRBV7-3 to TRBJ2-3; 8 bases are shared with TRBD2. This CDR3 spans 15 amino acids. Looked up from germline, CDR1 is SGHTA and CDR2 is FQGTGA. V was clipped by 5 bases and J by 1 base; unmatched bases: 5. The DNA for the CDR3 is TGTGCCAGCAGCCGTAGCGGGGCGGGCACAGATACGCAGTATTTT. This codes for CASSRSGAGTDTQYF.

The table lists this clone with a count of one. The CDR3 nucleotides read TGTGCCAGCAGCCAGTCTAGCGGGAACGTCGATGAGCAGTTCTTC. This gives the protein CASSQSSGNVDEQFF. V gene TRBV3-1 (or the pseudogene TRBV3-2) combines with J gene TRBJ2-1, with 9 bases that match TRBD2. V lost 3 bases to trimming and J lost 8 bases; unmatched junction nucleotides: 8. The CDR3 runs to 15 residues. The germline gives CDR1 LGHDT, CDR2 YNNKEL (reference sequence).

V is TRBV3-1 (or the pseudogene TRBV3-2) and J is TRBJ1-2; D is undetermined. Trimming shortened V by 0 bases and J by 2 bases, and 7 bases separated the two germline ends. The CDR3 loop spans 14 amino acids. The germline V gene has CDR1 LGHDT and CDR2 YNNKEL (reference sequence). The CDR3 sequence is CASSQEIGNYGYTF. The CDR3 DNA is TGTGCCAGCAGCCAAGAAATCGGGAACTATGGCTACACCTTC.

The chain joins TRBV10-3 to TRBJ1-1, with D possibly matching TRBD1 (5 bases). Per the germline V gene, CDR1 is ENHRY and CDR2 is SYGVKD. Trimming took 6 bases from V and 8 from J, leaving 22 bases between them. This CDR3 contains 15 residues. CDR3 amino acids: CAIRAPGQGSTEAFF. The CDR3 bases are TGTGCCATCAGGGCCCCAGGGCAGGGCTCCACAGAAGCTTTCTTT.

V gene TRBV5-1 combines with J gene TRBJ1-4; 8 bases fit TRBD1. Germline V gene data show CDR1 as SGHRS and CDR2 as YFSETQ. The CDR3 loop spans 16 amino acids. With 0 bases clipped from V and 0 bases from J, the junction kept 1 base outside the gene matches. In nucleotides, the CDR3 is TGCGCCAGCAGCTTGGGGACAGGGCCAACTAATGAAAAACTGTTTTTT. This sequence encodes CASSLGTGPTNEKLFF.

The chain is built from TRBV19 and TRBJ1-5, with a possible D match to TRBD1 (5 bases). This CDR3 is built from 15 residues. Germline CDR1 and CDR2: LNHDA and SQIVND (reference sequence). The V end was cut by 3 bases, the J end by 6 bases, with 15 bases between. The chain's CDR3 is CASSIRGPSGQPQHF. Written as DNA, the CDR3 is TGTGCCAGTAGTATTAGGGGACCATCGGGTCAGCCCCAGCATTTT.

The chain recombines TRBV7-2 with TRBJ2-5, with a possible D match to TRBD1 (6 bases). CDR1 is SGHTA, CDR2 FQGNSA, per germline. CDR3 length equals 18 residues. The V and J ends lost 1 base and 4 bases respectively, with 22 bases between them. CDR3: CASSLEVEVRGERETQYF. DNA for the CDR3: TGTGCCAGCAGCTTAGAAGTCGAAGTCAGGGGAGAGAGAGAGACCCAGTACTTC. Based on the CDR3 plus reference TRBV7-2 and TRBJ2-5, the full variable domain is GAGVSQSPSNKVTEKGKDVELRCDPISGHTALYWYRQSLGQGLEFLIYFQGNSAPDKSGLPSDRFSAERTGGSVSTLTIQRTQQEDSAVYLCASSLEVEVRGERETQYFGPGTRLLVL.

This sequence joins TRBV7-2 and TRBJ2-1; D is possibly TRBD2 (6 bases). This CDR3 region has 16 residues. V shed 1 base and J shed 3 bases, with 13 bases lying between them. The germline V gene has CDR1 SGHTA and CDR2 FQGNSA. CDR3 sequence reads: CASSLVSGGLYNEQFF. The CDR3 DNA is TGTGCCAGCAGCTTAGTTAGCGGAGGTCTCTACAATGAGCAGTTCTTC.

The chain uses TRBV25-1 and TRBJ1-3; no definite D call. Trimming removed 3 bases at V and 9 bases at J, with 6 bases between. From germline, CDR1 is MGHDK and CDR2 SYGVNS. The CDR3 is made up of 11 amino acids. CDR3 DNA: TGTGCCAGCAGTGAGGCCCCCACCATATATTTT. This translates into CASSEAPTIYF.

The genes are TRBV6-5 and TRBJ1-2, with 8 positions matching TRBD1. Trimming cost V 6 bases and J 4 bases; bases outside gene matches: 10. CDR3 length equals 15 residues. The germline V gene encodes CDR1 MNHEY and CDR2 SVGAGI. DNA of the CDR3: TGTGCCAGCAGCCGCGGAGACAGGGGAGGCTATGGCTACACCTTC. This sequence encodes CASSRGDRGGYGYTF.

This clone was observed once. V gene TRBV9 combines with J gene TRBJ2-2, with TRBD2 identical over 8 bases. With V trimmed by 4 bases and J by 3 bases, 5 bases remained unmatched. Germline-derived CDR1 and CDR2 are SGDLS and YYNGEE. This CDR3 is 15 amino acids long. CDR3 nucleotide sequence: TGTGCCAGCAGCATCGGGACTAGTGACACCGGGGAGCTGTTTTTT. Translating gives CASSIGTSDTGELFF.

The chain has TRBV6-5 and TRBJ1-2; D is perhaps TRBD1 (5 bases). Trimming cost V 6 bases and J 7 bases, with 12 bases left between them. The CDR3 length is 12 residues. Per the germline V gene, CDR1 is MNHEY and CDR2 is SVGAGI. The CDR3 DNA reads as TGTGCCAGCAGACCCCAGGGAGCTGGCTACACCTTC. Its protein is CASRPQGAGYTF.

DNA for the CDR3: TGCAGCGTTTGGGGACAGAACTCCTACGAGCAGTACTTC. It is translated as CSVWGQNSYEQYF. The gene calls are TRBV29-1 and TRBJ2-7; TRBD1 matches at 7 bases. Trimming took 5 bases from V and 0 from J; bases not matched to a gene: 4. Germline V lookup: CDR1 SQVTM, CDR2 ANQGSEA. The CDR3 spans 13 residues.

This CDR3 is CASSFGRSYEQYF. CDR3 DNA: TGTGCCAGCAGTTTTGGCCGCTCCTACGAGCAGTACTTC. The V and J genes are TRBV12-3 or TRBV12-4 and TRBJ2-7; no clear D. The germline V and J ends were trimmed by 3 bases and 0 bases, with 6 bases remaining between them. The CDR3 length is 13 residues.

A few counts support this clone. J is TRBJ2-1 and V is TRBV5-6; TRBD1 matches 9 bases. V dropped 2 bases and J dropped 15; count of bases not matched to a gene: 9. Germline V gene sequence: CDR1 SGHDT, CDR2 YYEEEE. The CDR3 covers 13 residues. DNA of the CDR3: TGTGCCAGCAGCTTAGGACCGGGACAGGGTCCGTTCTTC. Its translation is CASSLGPGQGPFF.

The rearrangement joins TRBV4-2 to TRBJ1-2; TRBD1 aligns across 8 bases. J was trimmed by 4 bases and V by 4 bases; bases with no gene match: 14. The germline CDR1 and CDR2 sequences are LGHNA and YNFKEQ. The CDR3 sequence is 17 residues long. The DNA for the CDR3 is TGTGCCAGCAGCCCCCTGGGCAGGGGGCCAGGTGTCTATGGCTACACCTTC. The encoded protein is CASSPLGRGPGVYGYTF.

This chain links TRBV30 with TRBJ1-5, with D unclear. CDR3 length: 15 amino acids. Trimming shortened V by 0 bases and J by 2 bases, and 11 bases separated the two germline ends. The germline V gene has CDR1 GTSNPN and CDR2 SVGIG (reference sequence). CDR3 region: CAWSVAGSGNQPQHF. Here the CDR3 DNA reads TGTGCCTGGAGTGTTGCTGGGTCGGGCAATCAGCCCCAGCATTTT.